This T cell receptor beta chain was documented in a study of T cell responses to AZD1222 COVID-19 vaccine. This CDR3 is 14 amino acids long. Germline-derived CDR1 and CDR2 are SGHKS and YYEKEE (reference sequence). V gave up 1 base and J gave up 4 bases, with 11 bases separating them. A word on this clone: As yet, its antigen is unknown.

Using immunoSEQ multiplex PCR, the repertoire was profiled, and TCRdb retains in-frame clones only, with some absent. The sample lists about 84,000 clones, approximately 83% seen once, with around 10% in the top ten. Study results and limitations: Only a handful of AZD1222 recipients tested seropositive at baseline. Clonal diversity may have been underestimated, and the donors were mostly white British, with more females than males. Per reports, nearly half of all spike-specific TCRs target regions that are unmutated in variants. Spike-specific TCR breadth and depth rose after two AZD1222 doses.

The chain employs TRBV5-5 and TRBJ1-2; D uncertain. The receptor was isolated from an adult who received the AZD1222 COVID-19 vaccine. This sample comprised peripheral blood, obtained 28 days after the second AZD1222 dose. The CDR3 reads CASSLIEATYGYTF. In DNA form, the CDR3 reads TGTGCCAGCAGCTTGATCGAGGCTACCTATGGCTACACCTTC.